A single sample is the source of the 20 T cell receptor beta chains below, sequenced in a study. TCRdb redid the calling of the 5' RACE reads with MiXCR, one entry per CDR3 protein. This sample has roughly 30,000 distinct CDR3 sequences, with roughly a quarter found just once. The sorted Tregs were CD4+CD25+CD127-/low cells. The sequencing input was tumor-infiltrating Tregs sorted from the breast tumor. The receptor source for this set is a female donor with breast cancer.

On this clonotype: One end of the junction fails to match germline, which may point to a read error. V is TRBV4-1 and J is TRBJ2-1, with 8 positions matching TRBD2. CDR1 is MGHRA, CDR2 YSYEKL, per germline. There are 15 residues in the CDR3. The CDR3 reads CASSQDGLAYNEQSF. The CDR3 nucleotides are TGCGCTAGCAGCCAAGACGGACTAGCCTACAATGAGCAGTCCTTC.

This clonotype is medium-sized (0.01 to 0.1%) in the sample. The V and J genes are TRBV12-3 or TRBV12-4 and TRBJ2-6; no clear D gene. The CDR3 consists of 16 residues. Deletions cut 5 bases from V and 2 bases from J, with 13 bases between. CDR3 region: CASSPLGVPGANVLTF. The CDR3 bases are TGTGCCAGCAGTCCTCTCGGAGTACCTGGGGCCAACGTCCTGACTTTC.

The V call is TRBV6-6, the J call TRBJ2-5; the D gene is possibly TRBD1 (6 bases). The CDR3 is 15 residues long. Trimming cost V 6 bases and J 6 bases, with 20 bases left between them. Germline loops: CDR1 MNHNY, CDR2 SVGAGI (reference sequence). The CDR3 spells CASREQGNRPKTQYF. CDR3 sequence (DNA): TGTGCCAGCAGGGAACAGGGTAACCGCCCCAAGACCCAGTACTTC.

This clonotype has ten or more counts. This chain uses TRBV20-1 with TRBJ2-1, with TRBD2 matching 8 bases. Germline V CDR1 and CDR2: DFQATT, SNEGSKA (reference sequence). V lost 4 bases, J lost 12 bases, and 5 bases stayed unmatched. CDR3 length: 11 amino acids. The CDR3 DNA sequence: TGCAGTGCTATACTCGGGGGGGGGCAGTTCTTC. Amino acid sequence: CSAILGGGQFF.

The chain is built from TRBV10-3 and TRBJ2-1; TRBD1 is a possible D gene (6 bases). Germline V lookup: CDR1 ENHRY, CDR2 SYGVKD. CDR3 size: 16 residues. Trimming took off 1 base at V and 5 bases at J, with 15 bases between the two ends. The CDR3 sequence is CAISEFPLKGDNEQFF. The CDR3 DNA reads TGTGCCATCAGTGAGTTCCCTCTAAAGGGGGACAATGAGCAGTTCTTC.

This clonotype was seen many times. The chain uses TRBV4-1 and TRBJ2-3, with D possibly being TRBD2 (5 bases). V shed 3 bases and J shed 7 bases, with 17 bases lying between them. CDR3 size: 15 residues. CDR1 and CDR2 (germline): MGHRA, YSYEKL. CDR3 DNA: TGCGCCAGCAGCCAGCTCGGGGTACGCCAAAATACGCAGTATTTT. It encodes CASSQLGVRQNTQYF.

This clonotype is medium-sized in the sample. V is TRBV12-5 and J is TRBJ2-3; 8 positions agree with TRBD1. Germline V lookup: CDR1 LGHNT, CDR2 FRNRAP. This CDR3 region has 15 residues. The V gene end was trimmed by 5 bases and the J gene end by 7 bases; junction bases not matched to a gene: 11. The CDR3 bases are TGTGCTAGTGGTCCCTCGGACAGGGATCAACATACGCAGTATTTT. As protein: CASGPSDRDQHTQYF.

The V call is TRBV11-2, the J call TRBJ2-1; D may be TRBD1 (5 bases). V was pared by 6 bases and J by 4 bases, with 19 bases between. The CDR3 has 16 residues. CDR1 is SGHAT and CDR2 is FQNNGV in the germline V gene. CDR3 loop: CASSPGRGRGYNEQFF. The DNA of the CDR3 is TGTGCCAGCAGTCCCGGACGCGGTAGGGGTTACAATGAGCAGTTCTTC.

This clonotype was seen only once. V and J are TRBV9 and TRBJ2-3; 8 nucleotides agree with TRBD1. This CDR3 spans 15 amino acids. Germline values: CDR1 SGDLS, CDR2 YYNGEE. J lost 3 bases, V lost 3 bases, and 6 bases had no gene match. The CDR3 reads CASSGRQGRTDTQYF. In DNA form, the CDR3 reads TGTGCCAGCAGCGGAAGACAGGGGCGGACAGATACGCAGTATTTT.

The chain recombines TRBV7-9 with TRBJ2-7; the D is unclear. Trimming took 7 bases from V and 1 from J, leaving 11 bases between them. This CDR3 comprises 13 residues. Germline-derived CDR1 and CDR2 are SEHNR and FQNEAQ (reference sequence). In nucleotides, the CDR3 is TGTGCCAGCACCTCAACCCCATCCTACGAGCAGTACTTC. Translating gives CASTSTPSYEQYF. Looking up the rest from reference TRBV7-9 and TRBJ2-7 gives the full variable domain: DTGVSQNPRHKITKRGQNVTFRCDPISEHNRLYWYRQTLGQGPEFLTYFQNEAQLEKSRLLSDRFSAERPKGSFSTLEIQRTEQGDSAMYLCASTSTPSYEQYFGPGTRLTVT.

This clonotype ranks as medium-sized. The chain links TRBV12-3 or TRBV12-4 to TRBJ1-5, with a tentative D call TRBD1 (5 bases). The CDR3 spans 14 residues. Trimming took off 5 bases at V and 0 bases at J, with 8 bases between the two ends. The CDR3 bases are TGTGCCAGCAGTCCGACAGATAGCAATCAGCCCCAGCATTTT. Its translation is CASSPTDSNQPQHF.

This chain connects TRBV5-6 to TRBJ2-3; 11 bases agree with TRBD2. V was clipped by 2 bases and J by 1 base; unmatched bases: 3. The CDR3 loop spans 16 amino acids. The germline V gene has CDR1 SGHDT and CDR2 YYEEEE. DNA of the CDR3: TGTGCCAGCAGCTTTTTTAGCGGGAGGGGCACAGATACGCAGTATTTT. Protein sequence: CASSFFSGRGTDTQYF.

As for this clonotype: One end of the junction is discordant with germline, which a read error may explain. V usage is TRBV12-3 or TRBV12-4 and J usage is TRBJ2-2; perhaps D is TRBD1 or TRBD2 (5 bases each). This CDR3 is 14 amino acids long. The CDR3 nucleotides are TGTGCCAGCAGTCCTCACCAGGGCTCCGGGGAGCGGTTTTTT. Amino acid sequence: CASSPHQGSGERFF.

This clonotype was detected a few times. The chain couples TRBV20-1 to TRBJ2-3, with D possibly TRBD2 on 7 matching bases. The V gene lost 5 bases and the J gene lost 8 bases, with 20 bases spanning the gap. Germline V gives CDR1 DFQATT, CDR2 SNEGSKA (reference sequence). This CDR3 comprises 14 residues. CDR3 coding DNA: TGCAGTGCTCTCGATAGGGGGAGGGCCTTTACGCAGTATTTT. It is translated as CSALDRGRAFTQYF.

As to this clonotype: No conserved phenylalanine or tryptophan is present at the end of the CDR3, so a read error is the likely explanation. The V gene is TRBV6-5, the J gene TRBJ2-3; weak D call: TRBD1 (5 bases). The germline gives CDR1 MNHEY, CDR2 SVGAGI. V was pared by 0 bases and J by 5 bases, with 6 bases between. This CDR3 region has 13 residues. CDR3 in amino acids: CASSYSGRDTQYV. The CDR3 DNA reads TGTGCCAGCAGTTACTCGGGGCGAGATACGCAGTATGTT.

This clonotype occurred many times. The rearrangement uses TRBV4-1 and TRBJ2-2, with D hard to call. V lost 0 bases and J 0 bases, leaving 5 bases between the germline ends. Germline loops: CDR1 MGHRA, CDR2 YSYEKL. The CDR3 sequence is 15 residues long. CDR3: CASSQDSANTGELFF. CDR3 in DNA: TGCGCCAGCAGCCAAGACAGCGCGAACACCGGGGAGCTGTTTTTT.

The CDR3 bases are TGCAGTGCTAGAGATGGAGGGGGCGGGAGGGCAGATACGCAGTATTTT. Translating it yields CSARDGGGGRADTQYF. The gene calls are TRBV20-1 and TRBJ2-3, with 9 bases lining up with TRBD2. CDR1 and CDR2 (germline): DFQATT, SNEGSKA (reference sequence). Unmatched junction bases numbered 8, after V lost 0 bases and J lost 4 bases. The CDR3 runs 16 residues.

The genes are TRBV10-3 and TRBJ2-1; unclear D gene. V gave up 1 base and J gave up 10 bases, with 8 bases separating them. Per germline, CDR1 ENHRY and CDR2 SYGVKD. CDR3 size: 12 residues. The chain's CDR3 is CAISELSEEQFF. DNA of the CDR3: TGTGCCATCAGTGAGTTGTCGGAGGAGCAGTTCTTC.

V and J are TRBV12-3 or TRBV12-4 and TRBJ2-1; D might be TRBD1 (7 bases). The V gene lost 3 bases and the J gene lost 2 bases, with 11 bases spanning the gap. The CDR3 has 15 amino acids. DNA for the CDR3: TGTGCCAGCAGTTTGACAGGGAGGCCCTACAATGAGCAGTTCTTC. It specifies CASSLTGRPYNEQFF.

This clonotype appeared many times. The CDR3: CASSSQVVRGNEQFF. In DNA, the CDR3 is TGTGCCAGCAGCTCCCAAGTAGTAAGGGGCAATGAGCAGTTCTTC. This chain joins TRBV7-2 and TRBJ2-1; possible D gene TRBD1, 5 bases. There are 15 residues in the CDR3. The V and J ends lost 4 bases and 6 bases respectively, with 16 bases between them. The germline V gene has CDR1 SGHTA and CDR2 FQGNSA.